The sequence of this T cell receptor (beta chain) was determined in a study of blood T cell repertoires in COVID-19. Repertoires were generated with immunoSEQ multiplex PCR, while TCRdb's copy carries only in-frame clones and drops some. Here the sample spans 200,000 to 250,000 clones, roughly nine tenths being singletons. The germline CDR1 and CDR2 sequences are LGHDT and YNNKEL (reference sequence). This CDR3 spans 15 amino acids. V lost 4 bases and J lost 0; bases outside the gene matches: 4. The sample was PBMCs or T cells enriched from blood (not recorded which). This TCR was sampled from a woman aged 30 to 39 who had recovered from COVID-19. The chain is built from TRBV3-1 (or the pseudogene TRBV3-2) and TRBJ2-7, with TRBD1 matching over 9 bases. CDR3 in amino acids: CASSRDRESSYEQYF. The DNA for the CDR3 is TGTGCCAGCAGCCGGGACAGGGAAAGCTCCTACGAGCAGTACTTC.